These 27 T cell receptor beta chains came from one sample sequenced in a study of OX40 agonist ivuxolimab in advanced cancers. The repertoire was sequenced with immunoSEQ multiplex PCR; TCRdb's copy has only in-frame clones and lacks some. The profile covers roughly 56,000 clones, with roughly 84% appearing a single time and about 4.5% taken by the ten largest. The source material was CD4+ or CD8+ T cells sorted from blood, sampled in a trial of the OX40 agonist ivuxolimab. The receptors originated from an adult with an advanced solid tumor such as melanoma, head and neck, liver or kidney cancer.

The rearrangement uses TRBV9 and TRBJ2-5; TRBD2 matches 13 bases. V lost 4 bases and J lost 1; bases outside the gene matches: 7. This CDR3 contains 17 residues. In germline, CDR1 is SGDLS, CDR2 YYNGEE. CDR3 sequence: CASSPQLAGGLQETQYF. CDR3 DNA sequence: TGTGCCAGCAGCCCCCAACTAGCGGGGGGGCTCCAAGAGACCCAGTACTTC.

The chain combines TRBV6-5 with TRBJ2-1; the D is unclear. The CDR3 totals 13 residues. The ends were cut back, 0 bases at V and 5 bases at J, with 5 bases in the middle. Germline V CDR1 and CDR2: MNHEY, SVGAGI. Here the CDR3 DNA reads TGTGCCAGCAGTTACTCGAGGAACAATGAGCAGTTCTTC. It codes for CASSYSRNNEQFF.

This clone was counted once. The chain couples TRBV5-4 to TRBJ2-5, with 7 bases that match TRBD2. CDR3 size: 14 residues. The V gene end was trimmed by 1 base and the J gene end by 4 bases; junction bases not matched to a gene: 4. Germline CDR1 SGHNT, CDR2 YYREEE (reference sequence). CDR3 amino acids: CASSLSGRGETQYF. CDR3 nucleotides: TGTGCCAGCAGCTTGTCGGGGAGGGGAGAGACCCAGTACTTC.

This chain uses TRBV7-8 with TRBJ2-7; 10 positions match TRBD1. Germline assignment: CDR1 SGHVS and CDR2 FQNEAQ. This CDR3 is 15 amino acids long. The V gene end was trimmed by 5 bases and the J gene end by 4 bases; junction bases not matched to a gene: 8. The CDR3 DNA reads as TGTGCCAGCAGCCTTAGCTCGGGACAGGGGTACGAGCAGTACTTC. Its protein is CASSLSSGQGYEQYF.

The rearrangement uses TRBV6-1 and TRBJ1-1; D is uncertain. The CDR3 consists of 15 residues. Germline assignment: CDR1 MNHNS and CDR2 SASEGT. Trimming stripped 6 bases from V and 3 bases from J, with 17 bases between. The CDR3 DNA reads as TGTGCCAGCAGCCAGTCGTCGGGCAGCGACACTGAAGCTTTCTTT. Its translation is CASSQSSGSDTEAFF.

The rearrangement uses TRBV11-2 and TRBJ2-7, with 14 nucleotides matching TRBD2. V lost 4 bases to trimming and J lost 7 bases; unmatched junction nucleotides: 3. CDR1 SGHAT and CDR2 FQNNGV come from the germline V gene. The CDR3 contains 14 residues. This CDR3 is CASSSGLAGVEQYF. In DNA form, the CDR3 reads TGTGCCAGCAGCTCGGGACTAGCGGGAGTTGAGCAGTACTTC.

This chain links TRBV5-5 with TRBJ2-1; D is unclear. This CDR3 region has 13 residues. From germline, CDR1 is SGHKS and CDR2 YYEKEE (reference sequence). V was trimmed by 1 base and J by 12 bases, leaving 14 bases between them. The CDR3 loop reads CASSLTWLDPQFF. CDR3 bases: TGTGCCAGCAGCTTGACCTGGCTTGATCCGCAGTTCTTC. Supplemented by reference TRBV5-5 and TRBJ2-1, the full variable domain reads DAGVTQSPTHLIKTRGQQVTLRCSPISGHKSVSWYQQVLGQGPQFIFQYYEKEERGRGNFPDRFSARQFPNYSSELNVNALLLGDSALYLCASSLTWLDPQFFGPGTRLTVL.

The chain recombines TRBV29-1 with TRBJ2-5; D possibly uses TRBD1 or TRBD2 (5 bases each). The CDR3 totals 12 residues. Trimming stripped 4 bases from V and 5 bases from J, with 11 bases between. Germline lookup yields CDR1 SQVTM and CDR2 ANQGSEA. The CDR3 here is CSVGPGRETQYF. CDR3 nucleotide sequence: TGCAGCGTTGGTCCGGGGCGGGAGACCCAGTACTTC.

Turning to this clone: At one of its ends the junction is not consistent with the germline gene, which may arise from a read error. The V and J genes are TRBV18 and TRBJ2-1; 9 bases match TRBD2. The CDR3 runs to 15 residues. Germline V gene data show CDR1 as KGHSH and CDR2 as LQKENI. CDR3 region: CASSPLAGTNNEQFF. The CDR3 DNA sequence: TGTGCCAGCTCCCCACTAGCGGGCACTAACAATGAGCAGTTCTTC.

This chain connects TRBV27 to TRBJ2-7, with TRBD1 as a possible D gene (5 bases). Trimming took off 7 bases at V and 1 base at J, with 20 bases between the two ends. This CDR3 spans 16 amino acids. Per the germline V gene, CDR1 is MNHEY and CDR2 is SMNVEV (reference sequence). The CDR3 DNA follows: TGTGCCAGCACACTGCGAGTTGGGGCAGGGTCCTACGAGCAGTACTTC. This translates into CASTLRVGAGSYEQYF.

This clone showed up just once. The chain carries TRBV6-1 and TRBJ2-7, with TRBD1 identical over 7 bases. This CDR3 comprises 15 residues. J was trimmed by 3 bases and V by 4 bases; bases with no gene match: 9. The V gene's germline CDR1 is MNHNS and CDR2 SASEGT. CDR3 in amino acids: CASSASQGPFYEQYF. The DNA for the CDR3 is TGTGCCAGCAGTGCCTCACAGGGGCCGTTCTACGAGCAGTACTTC.

The V call is TRBV4-2, the J call TRBJ2-7, with D maybe TRBD2 (5 bases). There are 13 residues in the CDR3. Trimming left V 4 bases short and J 3 bases short, with 10 bases between. CDR1 and CDR2 (germline): LGHNA, YNFKEQ. The DNA of the CDR3 is TGTGCCAGCAGCCGCGGACGGGACTACGAGCAGTACTTC. This sequence encodes CASSRGRDYEQYF.

The genes are TRBV30 and TRBJ2-7; no firm D call. CDR1 and CDR2 (germline): GTSNPN, SVGIG (reference sequence). The V and J ends lost 0 bases and 2 bases respectively, with 11 bases between them. The CDR3 is 14 residues long. The CDR3, as DNA: TGTGCCTGGAGTGTCGGCCAACGGCCCTACGAGCAGTACTTC. Protein: CAWSVGQRPYEQYF.

The V and J genes are TRBV9 and TRBJ2-5, with 8 nucleotides matching TRBD2. The CDR3 consists of 15 residues. Germline V gives CDR1 SGDLS, CDR2 YYNGEE. Trimming took 4 bases from V and 4 from J; bases not matched to a gene: 9. The CDR3 DNA reads TGTGCCAGCAGCCCCGGGGGGGCTAGGGGAGAGACCCAGTACTTC. Its protein is CASSPGGARGETQYF.

The genes are TRBV6-5 and TRBJ1-2, with a possible D match to TRBD1 (6 bases). With 0 bases removed from V and 6 bases from J, the gap between germline ends came to 14 bases. The CDR3 sequence is 15 residues long. Germline CDR1 is MNHEY and CDR2 is SVGAGI. Written as DNA, the CDR3 is TGTGCCAGCAGTTACTCGAGGGGGGGGGCCAATGGCTACACCTTC. This translates into CASSYSRGGANGYTF.

This rearrangement joins TRBV19 to TRBJ2-6; the match to TRBD1 covers 8 bases. Trimming at V came to 5 bases and at J to 7 bases, leaving 7 bases not matched to a gene. This CDR3 contains 15 residues. Germline values: CDR1 LNHDA, CDR2 SQIVND (reference sequence). CDR3 nucleotides: TGTGCCAGTAGTCGGGCCGGGACAGGAGCCAACGTCCTGACTTTC. This codes for CASSRAGTGANVLTF.

This chain joins TRBV10-3 and TRBJ1-1; 10 nucleotides agree with TRBD1. The germline gives CDR1 ENHRY, CDR2 SYGVKD. The CDR3 runs 13 residues. Unmatched junction bases numbered 7, after V lost 3 bases and J lost 12 bases. In nucleotides, the CDR3 is TGTGCCATCAGTGACGGGACAGGGGACTTTCCTTTCTTT. Protein sequence: CAISDGTGDFPFF.

The chain combines TRBV18 with TRBJ2-1; no clear D. The CDR3 consists of 13 residues. V dropped 6 bases and J dropped 5 bases, with 11 bases sitting between them. Germline CDR1 reads KGHSH; CDR2 reads LQKENI. The CDR3 nucleotides read TGTGCCAGCTCGTTCCGGAGAGACAATGAGCAGTTCTTC. It translates to CASSFRRDNEQFF.

J is TRBJ1-4 and V is TRBV27; tentative D call: TRBD1 (6 bases). The V gene's germline CDR1 is MNHEY and CDR2 SMNVEV (reference sequence). This CDR3 has 19 residues. Trimming took off 5 bases at V and 5 bases at J, with 27 bases between the two ends. In nucleotides, the CDR3 is TGTGCCAGCAGTCCCACTTGGGGGGGGCTGCTGGGGGAGAATGAAAAACTGTTTTTT. It specifies CASSPTWGGLLGENEKLFF.

A note on this clone: One junction end does not reproduce the germline sequence, and a read error may be involved. The V call is TRBV9, the J call TRBJ1-3; the D is unclear. From germline, CDR1 is SGDLS and CDR2 YYNGEE. The CDR3 totals 19 residues. CDR3 DNA: TGTGCCAGCAGCCCCTCCAACGTGCAGCATCGCGCCTCTAGAAACACCATATATTTT. This sequence encodes CASSPSNVQHRASRNTIYF.

The rearrangement uses TRBV6-5 and TRBJ2-2, with 7 bases matching TRBD1. Germline-derived CDR1 and CDR2 are MNHEY and SVGAGI. This CDR3 has 15 residues. V lost 5 bases, J lost 6 bases, and 9 bases stayed unmatched. For the CDR3, the DNA is TGTGCCAGCAGTAAGGACAGGTCCTTGGCCGGGGAGCTGTTTTTT. Translation gives CASSKDRSLAGELFF.

V and J are TRBV2 and TRBJ1-2, with a possible D match to TRBD1 (5 bases). The CDR3 is 13 residues long. Trimming removed 1 base from V and 7 bases from J, with 10 bases in between. Germline lookup yields CDR1 SNHLY and CDR2 FYNNEI. The CDR3: CASSEGGLRGYTF. CDR3 sequence (DNA): TGTGCCAGCAGTGAAGGGGGACTGCGTGGCTACACCTTC.

This clone was found a few times. The genes are TRBV6-6 and TRBJ2-1; TRBD1 agrees at 9 bases. The germline V gene has CDR1 MNHNY and CDR2 SVGAGI (reference sequence). Trimming cost V 7 bases and J 5 bases; bases outside gene matches: 9. This CDR3 has 15 amino acids. CDR3 DNA sequence: TGTGCCAGCATCCTAAGCCGGGACAGGGACAATGAGCAGTTCTTC. Translation: CASILSRDRDNEQFF.

The gene calls are TRBV11-3 and TRBJ1-1; D perhaps matches TRBD1 (6 bases). This CDR3 region has 12 residues. Germline loops: CDR1 SGHNT, CDR2 YENEEA. V lost 4 bases and J lost 5, with 8 bases in between. CDR3 sequence reads: CASSSQGTEAFF. The CDR3 DNA follows: TGTGCCAGCAGCTCACAGGGAACTGAAGCTTTCTTT. The whole variable domain, remainder taken from reference TRBV11-3 and TRBJ1-1, is EAGVVQSPRYKIIEKKQPVAFWCNPISGHNTLYWYLQNLGQGPELLIRYENEEAVDDSQLPKDRFSAERLKGVDSTLKIQPAELGDSAVYLCASSSQGTEAFFGQGTRLTVV.

This rearrangement joins TRBV9 to TRBJ2-2; 7 positions agree with TRBD2. CDR1 and CDR2 (germline): SGDLS, YYNGEE. The CDR3 contains 16 residues. With 3 bases clipped from V and 3 bases from J, the junction kept 8 bases outside the gene matches. In nucleotides, the CDR3 is TGTGCCAGCAGCGGCCCGGGGAGGGAAGACACCGGGGAGCTGTTTTTT. It specifies CASSGPGREDTGELFF.

The chain recombines TRBV6-6 with TRBJ2-5, with a possible D match to TRBD2 (6 bases). The germline V gene has CDR1 MNHNY and CDR2 SVGAGI (reference sequence). This CDR3 has 16 residues. Deletions cut 0 bases from V and 5 bases from J, with 16 bases between. The CDR3 coding sequence is TGTGCCAGCAGTTACTCGATGGCGGGAATACAGGAGACCCAGTACTTC. Translation gives CASSYSMAGIQETQYF.

J is TRBJ2-5 and V is TRBV19; D gene uncertain. Between the trimmed V and J ends, which lost 1 base and 5 bases, there was a span of 11 bases. The length of the CDR3 is 14 residues. CDR1 LNHDA and CDR2 SQIVND come from the germline V gene (reference sequence). The CDR3 DNA reads as TGTGCCAGTAGTATAGTTATAGGGATGGAGACCCAGTACTTC. Translated, it gives CASSIVIGMETQYF.